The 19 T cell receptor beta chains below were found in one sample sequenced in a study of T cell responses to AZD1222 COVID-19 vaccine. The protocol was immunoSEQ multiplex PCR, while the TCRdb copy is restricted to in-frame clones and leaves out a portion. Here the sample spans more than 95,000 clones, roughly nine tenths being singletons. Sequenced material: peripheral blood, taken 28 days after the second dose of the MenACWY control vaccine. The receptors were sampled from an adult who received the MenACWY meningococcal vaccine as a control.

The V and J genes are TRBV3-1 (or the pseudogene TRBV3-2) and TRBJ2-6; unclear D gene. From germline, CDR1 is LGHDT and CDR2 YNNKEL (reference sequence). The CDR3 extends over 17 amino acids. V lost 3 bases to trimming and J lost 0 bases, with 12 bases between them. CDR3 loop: CASSHIFGSSGANVLTF. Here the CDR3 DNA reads TGTGCCAGCAGCCATATATTCGGTTCCTCTGGGGCCAACGTCCTGACTTTC.

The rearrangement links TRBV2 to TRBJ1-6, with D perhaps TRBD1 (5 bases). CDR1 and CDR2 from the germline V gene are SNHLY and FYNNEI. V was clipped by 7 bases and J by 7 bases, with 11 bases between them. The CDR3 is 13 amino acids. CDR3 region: CASKTGGNSPLHF. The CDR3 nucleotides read TGTGCCAGCAAGACGGGGGGGAATTCACCCCTCCACTTT.

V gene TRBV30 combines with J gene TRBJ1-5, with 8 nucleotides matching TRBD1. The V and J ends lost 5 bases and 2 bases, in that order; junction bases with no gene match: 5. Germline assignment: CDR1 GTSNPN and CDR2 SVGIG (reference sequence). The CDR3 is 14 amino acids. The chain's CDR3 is CAWAGGAGNQPQHF. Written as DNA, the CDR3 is TGTGCCTGGGCAGGGGGCGCGGGCAATCAGCCCCAGCATTTT.

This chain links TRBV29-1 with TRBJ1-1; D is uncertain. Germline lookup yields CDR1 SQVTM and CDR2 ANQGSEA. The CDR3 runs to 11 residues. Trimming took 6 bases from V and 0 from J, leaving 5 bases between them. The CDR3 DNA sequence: TGCAGCGTCGGGCTGAACACTGAAGCTTTCTTT. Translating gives CSVGLNTEAFF.

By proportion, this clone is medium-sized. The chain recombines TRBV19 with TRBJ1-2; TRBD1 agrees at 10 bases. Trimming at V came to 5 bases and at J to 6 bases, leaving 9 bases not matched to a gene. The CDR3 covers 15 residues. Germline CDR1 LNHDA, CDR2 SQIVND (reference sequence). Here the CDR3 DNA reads TGTGCCAGTAGTCCCCGACAGGGGGCGCATCATGGCTACACCTTC. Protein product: CASSPRQGAHHGYTF. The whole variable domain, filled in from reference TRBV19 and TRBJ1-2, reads DGGITQSPKYLFRKEGQNVTLSCEQNLNHDAMYWYRQDPGQGLRLIYYSQIVNDFQKGDIAEGYSVSREKKESFPLTVTSAQKNPTAFYLCASSPRQGAHHGYTFGSGTRLTVV.

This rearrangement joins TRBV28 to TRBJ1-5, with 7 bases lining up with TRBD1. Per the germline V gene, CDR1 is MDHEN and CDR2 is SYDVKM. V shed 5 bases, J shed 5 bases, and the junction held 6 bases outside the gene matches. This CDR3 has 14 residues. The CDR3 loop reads CASSRQGRYQPQHF. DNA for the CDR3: TGTGCCAGCAGTCGACAGGGCAGGTATCAGCCCCAGCATTTT.

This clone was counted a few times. The CDR3 nucleotides are TGTGCCACCAGTGATCCCCGGGAAGGGAGCCGTGGGGCCAACGTCCTGACTTTC. Translating gives CATSDPREGSRGANVLTF. The rearrangement links TRBV24-1 to TRBJ2-6; possibly TRBD2 for D (5 bases). The CDR3 loop spans 18 amino acids. Trimming shortened V by 3 bases and J by 3 bases, and 17 bases separated the two germline ends. CDR1 and CDR2 from the germline V gene are KGHDR and SFDVKD.

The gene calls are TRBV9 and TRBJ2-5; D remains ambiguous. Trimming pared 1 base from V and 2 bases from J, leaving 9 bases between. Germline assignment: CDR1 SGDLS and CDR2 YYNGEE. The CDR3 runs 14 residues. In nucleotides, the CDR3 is TGTGCCAGCAGCGTAAATGGGCAGCAAGAGACCCAGTACTTC. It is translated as CASSVNGQQETQYF.

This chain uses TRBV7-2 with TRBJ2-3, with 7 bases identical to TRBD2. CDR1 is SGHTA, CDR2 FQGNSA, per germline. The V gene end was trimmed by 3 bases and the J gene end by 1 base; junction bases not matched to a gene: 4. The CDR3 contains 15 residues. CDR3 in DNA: TGTGCCAGCAGCTTTTCTAGCGGCGGCACAGATACGCAGTATTTT. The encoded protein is CASSFSSGGTDTQYF.

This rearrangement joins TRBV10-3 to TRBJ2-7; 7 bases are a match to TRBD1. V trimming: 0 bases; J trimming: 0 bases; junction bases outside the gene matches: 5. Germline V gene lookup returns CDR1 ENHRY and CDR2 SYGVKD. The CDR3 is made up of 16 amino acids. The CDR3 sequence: CAISESGGPNSYEQYF. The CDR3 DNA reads TGTGCCATCAGTGAGTCAGGGGGCCCCAACTCCTACGAGCAGTACTTC.

As DNA, the CDR3 is TGTGCCAGCTCACCACAGAGTACAGGGGAGCTGTTTTTT. It specifies CASSPQSTGELFF. The rearrangement uses TRBV18 and TRBJ2-2; D is unresolved. This CDR3 is 13 amino acids long. The germline gives CDR1 KGHSH, CDR2 LQKENI. Trimming stripped 1 base from V and 8 bases from J, with 8 bases between.

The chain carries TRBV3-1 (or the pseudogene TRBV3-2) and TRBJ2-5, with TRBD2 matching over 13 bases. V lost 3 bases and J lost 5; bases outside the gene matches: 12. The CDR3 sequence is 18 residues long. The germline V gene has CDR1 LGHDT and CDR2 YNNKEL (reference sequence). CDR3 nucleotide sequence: TGTGCCAGCAGCCAGATTCTAACTAGCGGGGGGGCAGGGGAGACCCAGTACTTC. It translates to CASSQILTSGGAGETQYF.

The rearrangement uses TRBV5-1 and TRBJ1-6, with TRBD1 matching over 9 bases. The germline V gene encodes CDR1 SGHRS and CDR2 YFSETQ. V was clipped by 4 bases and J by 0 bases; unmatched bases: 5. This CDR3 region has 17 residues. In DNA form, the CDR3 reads TGCGCCAGCAGCCCAGGGACAGGGAGCTCCTATAATTCACCCCTCCACTTT. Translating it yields CASSPGTGSSYNSPLHF.

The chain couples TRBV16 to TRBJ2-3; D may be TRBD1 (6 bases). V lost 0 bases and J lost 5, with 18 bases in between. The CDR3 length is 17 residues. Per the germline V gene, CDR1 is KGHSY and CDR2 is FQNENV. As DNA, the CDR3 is TGTGCCAGCAGCCAATCGAAACCTCTACAGGGTGGAGATACGCAGTATTTT. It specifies CASSQSKPLQGGDTQYF.

Here the CDR3 reads CATSDQGWVRGYTF. The CDR3 nucleotides read TGTGCCACCAGTGACCAGGGATGGGTACGTGGCTACACCTTC. The genes are TRBV24-1 and TRBJ1-2, with D possibly being TRBD1 (5 bases). This CDR3 contains 14 residues. Germline values: CDR1 KGHDR, CDR2 SFDVKD. The germline V and J ends were trimmed by 4 bases and 7 bases, with 15 bases remaining between them.

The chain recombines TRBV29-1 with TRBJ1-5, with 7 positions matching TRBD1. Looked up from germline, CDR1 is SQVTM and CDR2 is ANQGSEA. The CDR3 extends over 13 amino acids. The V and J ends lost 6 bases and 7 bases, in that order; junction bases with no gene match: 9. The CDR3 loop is CSVLIAGGQPQHF. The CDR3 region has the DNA TGCAGCGTGTTAATAGCAGGGGGGCAGCCCCAGCATTTT.

CDR3 in amino acids: CASSPRDTQYF. The CDR3 DNA reads TGTGCCAGCAGCCCGCGGGATACGCAGTATTTT. The chain is built from TRBV7-2 and TRBJ2-3, with unresolved D. The CDR3 sequence is 11 residues long. Germline V gene data show CDR1 as SGHTA and CDR2 as FQGNSA. V lost 5 bases, J lost 6 bases, and 6 bases lay in between.

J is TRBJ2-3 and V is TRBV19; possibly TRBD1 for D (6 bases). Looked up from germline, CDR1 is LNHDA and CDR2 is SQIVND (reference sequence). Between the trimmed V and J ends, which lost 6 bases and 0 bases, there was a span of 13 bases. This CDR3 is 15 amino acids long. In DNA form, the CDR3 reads TGTGCCAGTAGGTCCACAGGGCGGAGCACAGATACGCAGTATTTT. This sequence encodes CASRSTGRSTDTQYF.

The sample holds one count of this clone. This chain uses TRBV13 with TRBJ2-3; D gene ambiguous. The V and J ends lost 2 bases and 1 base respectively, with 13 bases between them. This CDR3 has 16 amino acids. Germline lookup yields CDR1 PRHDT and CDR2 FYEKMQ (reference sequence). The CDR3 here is CASSLIGDFGTDTQYF. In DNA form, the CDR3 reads TGTGCCAGCAGCTTAATTGGGGATTTCGGCACAGATACGCAGTATTTT.